This T cell receptor (beta chain) was retrieved from a study of T-cell memory formation after mild COVID-19. Study findings and constraints: In pre-infection memory, a portion of responding clones appeared, which suggested that cross-reactive memory joined. Most CD4+ clones that shrank were in CM and EM, while CD8+ ones turned up in EMRA.

With constant-segment primers, 5'RACE yielded cDNA libraries of TCR alpha and TCR beta that carried sample barcodes and UMIs. TCRdb used MiXCR to reprocess the 5' RACE reads, holding one entry per CDR3 protein. The sample holds 400,000 to 500,000 distinct CDR3 sequences; 15% to 20% are singletons and the top ten take around 9.2%. The CDR3 totals 15 residues. The trim removed 6 bases at V and 3 bases at J, leaving 8 bases unmatched. Remarks on this clonotype: The antigen is undetermined.

The specimen was PBMCs or a T cell subset sorted from them (not recorded which). The chain employs TRBV12-3 or TRBV12-4 and TRBJ2-1; 7 nucleotides agree with TRBD2. This receptor was obtained from an adult woman who had mild COVID-19 (a few samples of this study predate the infection). Cell type and time point are not known. CDR3 DNA sequence: TGTGCCAGCAGCCGACTAGCCCCTTTCTACAATGAGCAGTTCTTC. Its protein is CASSRLAPFYNEQFF.